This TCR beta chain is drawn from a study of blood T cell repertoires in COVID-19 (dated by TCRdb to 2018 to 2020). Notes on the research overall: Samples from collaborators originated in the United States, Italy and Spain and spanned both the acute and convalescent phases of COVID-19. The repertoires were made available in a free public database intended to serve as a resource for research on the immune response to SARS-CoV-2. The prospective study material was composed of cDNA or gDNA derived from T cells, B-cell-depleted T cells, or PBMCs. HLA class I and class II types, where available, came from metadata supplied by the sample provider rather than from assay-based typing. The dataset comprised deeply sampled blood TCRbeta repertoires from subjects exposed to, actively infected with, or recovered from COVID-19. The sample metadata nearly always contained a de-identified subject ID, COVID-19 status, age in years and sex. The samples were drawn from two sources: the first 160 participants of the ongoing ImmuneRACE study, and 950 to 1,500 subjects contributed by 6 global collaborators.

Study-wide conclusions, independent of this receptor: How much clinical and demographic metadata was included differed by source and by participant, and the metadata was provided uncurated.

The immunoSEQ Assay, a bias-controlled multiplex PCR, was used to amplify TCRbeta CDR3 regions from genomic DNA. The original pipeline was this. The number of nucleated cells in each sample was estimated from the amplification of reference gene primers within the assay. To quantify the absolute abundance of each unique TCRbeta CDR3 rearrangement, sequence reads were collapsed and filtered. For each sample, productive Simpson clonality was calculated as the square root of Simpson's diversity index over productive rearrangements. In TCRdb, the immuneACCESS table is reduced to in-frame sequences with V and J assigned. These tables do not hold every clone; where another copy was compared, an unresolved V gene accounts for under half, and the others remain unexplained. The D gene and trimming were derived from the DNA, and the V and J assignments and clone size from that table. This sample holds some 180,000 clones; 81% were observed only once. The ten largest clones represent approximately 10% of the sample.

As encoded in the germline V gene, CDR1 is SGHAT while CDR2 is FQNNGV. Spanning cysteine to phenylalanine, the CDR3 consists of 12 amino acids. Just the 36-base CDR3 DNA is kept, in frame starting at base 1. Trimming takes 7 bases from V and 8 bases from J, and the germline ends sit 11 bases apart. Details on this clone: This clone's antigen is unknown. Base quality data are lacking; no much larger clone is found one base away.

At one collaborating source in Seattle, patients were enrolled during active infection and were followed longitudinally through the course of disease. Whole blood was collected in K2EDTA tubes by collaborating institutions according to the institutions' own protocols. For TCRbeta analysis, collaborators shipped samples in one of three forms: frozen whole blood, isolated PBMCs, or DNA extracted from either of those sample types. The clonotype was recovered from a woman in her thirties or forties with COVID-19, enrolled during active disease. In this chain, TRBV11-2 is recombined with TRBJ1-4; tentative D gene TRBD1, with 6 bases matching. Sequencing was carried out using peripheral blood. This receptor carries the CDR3 CASTPGGEKLFF. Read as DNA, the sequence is TGTGCCAGCACCCCGGGGGGCGAAAAACTGTTTTTT. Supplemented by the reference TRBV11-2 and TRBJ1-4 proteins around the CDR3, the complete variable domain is EAGVAQSPRYKIIEKRQSVAFWCNPISGHATLYWYQQILGQGPKLLIQFQNNGVVDDSQLPKDRFSAERLKGVDSTLKIQPAKLEDSAVYLCASTPGGEKLFFGSGTQLSVL.